The 28 T cell receptor beta chains presented below share a single source sample, sequenced in a study of OX40 agonist ivuxolimab in advanced cancers. TCRdb's table, derived via immunoSEQ multiplex PCR, lists solely in-frame clones and lacks some. This repertoire shows roughly 60,000 clones, approximately 88% found once; its top ten account for about 0.66%. The sample in question was CD4+ or CD8+ T cells sorted from blood, obtained in a trial of the OX40 agonist ivuxolimab. These receptors came from an adult with an advanced solid tumor such as melanoma, head and neck, liver or kidney cancer.

V and J are TRBV5-4 and TRBJ1-1; 7 positions agree with TRBD1. This CDR3 comprises 15 residues. V lost 6 bases to trimming and J lost 2 bases; unmatched junction nucleotides: 10. CDR1 is SGHNT and CDR2 is YYREEE in the germline V gene (reference sequence). The CDR3 sequence is CASKLSTGINTEAFF. CDR3 nucleotide sequence: TGTGCCAGCAAACTATCGACAGGGATAAACACTGAAGCTTTCTTT.

This sequence joins TRBV7-2 and TRBJ2-1, with D hard to call. This CDR3 region has 14 residues. V gave up 0 bases and J gave up 5 bases, with 8 bases separating them. Germline loops: CDR1 SGHTA, CDR2 FQGNSA. CDR3: CASSLAPSNNEQFF. CDR3 coding DNA: TGTGCCAGCAGCTTAGCGCCTAGTAACAATGAGCAGTTCTTC.

V and J are TRBV13 and TRBJ1-1; TRBD1 matches at 8 bases. The J segment lost 5 bases and the V segment lost 4 bases, leaving 9 bases of the junction unmatched. Germline CDR1 PRHDT, CDR2 FYEKMQ (reference sequence). CDR3 length: 15 residues. CDR3 loop: CASSSAGQGRTEAFF. Written as DNA, the CDR3 is TGTGCCAGCAGCTCTGCTGGACAGGGCCGAACTGAAGCTTTCTTT. Full variable domain (outside the CDR3, taken from reference TRBV13 and TRBJ1-1): AAGVIQSPRHLIKEKRETATLKCYPIPRHDTVYWYQQGPGQDPQFLISFYEKMQSDKGSIPDRFSAQQFSDYHSELNMSSLELGDSALYFCASSSAGQGRTEAFFGQGTRLTVV.

The rearrangement joins TRBV27 to TRBJ2-3; D is uncertain. Germline V gene sequence: CDR1 MNHEY, CDR2 SMNVEV (reference sequence). Trimming shortened V by 3 bases and J by 0 bases, and 4 bases separated the two germline ends. This CDR3 is 13 amino acids long. The CDR3 region has the DNA TGTGCCAGCAGTTTTAAGAGCACAGATACGCAGTATTTT. Residues: CASSFKSTDTQYF.

In this sample, this clone is medium-sized. The V and J genes are TRBV5-4 and TRBJ2-6; D possibly uses TRBD1 or TRBD2 (5 bases each). This CDR3 is built from 19 residues. Germline V gene sequence: CDR1 SGHNT, CDR2 YYREEE (reference sequence). Trimming took off 3 bases at V and 4 bases at J, with 23 bases between the two ends. The CDR3 loop reads CASSSKRGAPQVGANVLTF. CDR3 nucleotide sequence: TGTGCCAGCAGCTCTAAGCGAGGGGCCCCTCAAGTCGGGGCCAACGTCCTGACTTTC.

This clone has a handful of counts. The rearrangement joins TRBV6-5 to TRBJ2-1; 7 bases fit TRBD2. Germline-derived CDR1 and CDR2 are MNHEY and SVGAGI. CDR3 length: 15 residues. V was pared by 1 base and J by 4 bases, with 4 bases of the junction left unmatched. Here the CDR3 reads CASSYFAGAYNEQFF. CDR3 coding DNA: TGTGCCAGCAGTTACTTTGCGGGAGCATACAATGAGCAGTTCTTC.

CDR3 residues: CASSPKTSSNEQFF. The CDR3 DNA sequence: TGTGCCAGCAGTCCGAAAACAAGTAGTAATGAGCAGTTCTTC. The V and J genes are TRBV2 and TRBJ2-1; no definite D call. The ends were cut back, 5 bases at V and 7 bases at J, with 15 bases in the middle. The CDR3 loop spans 14 amino acids. Germline loops: CDR1 SNHLY, CDR2 FYNNEI.

This chain links TRBV5-4 with TRBJ2-1, with 7 bases identical to TRBD2. This CDR3 spans 15 amino acids. The V segment lost 0 bases and the J segment 0 bases; nucleotides outside the gene matches: 0. Germline loops: CDR1 SGHNT, CDR2 YYREEE (reference sequence). CDR3 residues: CASSLGGGSYNEQFF. In DNA form, the CDR3 reads TGTGCCAGCAGCTTGGGCGGGGGCTCCTACAATGAGCAGTTCTTC.

In this sample, this clone turned up once. The chain couples TRBV6-5 to TRBJ1-3; D might be TRBD1 (6 bases). Germline CDR1 is MNHEY and CDR2 is SVGAGI. V lost 5 bases and J lost 0, with 11 bases in between. The CDR3 contains 15 residues. CDR3 bases: TGTGCCAGCAGTGTGGACAGCTACTCTGGAAACACCATATATTTT. As protein: CASSVDSYSGNTIYF.

J is TRBJ2-7 and V is TRBV4-1, with D hard to call. Trimming cost V 4 bases and J 7 bases, with 14 bases left between them. The CDR3 runs 13 residues. Germline CDR1 is MGHRA and CDR2 is YSYEKL. Written as DNA, the CDR3 is TGCGCCAGCAGCCGACAACGAACAACGGAGCAGTACTTC. Its translation is CASSRQRTTEQYF.

This clone has a single count. V is TRBV5-1 and J is TRBJ2-7; D tentatively reads TRBD1 or TRBD2 (5 bases each). Trimming took 4 bases from V and 5 from J, leaving 13 bases between them. From germline, CDR1 is SGHRS and CDR2 YFSETQ. This CDR3 comprises 13 residues. The CDR3 nucleotides are TGCGCCAGCAGCCAGGGACCCAGTAACGAGCAGTACTTC. This gives the protein CASSQGPSNEQYF. The whole variable domain, remainder taken from reference TRBV5-1 and TRBJ2-7, is KAGVTQTPRYLIKTRGQQVTLSCSPISGHRSVSWYQQTPGQGLQFLFEYFSETQRNKGNFPGRFSGRQFSNSRSEMNVSTLELGDSALYLCASSQGPSNEQYFGPGTRLTVT.

CDR3 DNA sequence: TGTGCCAGCAGCCCCCGACTAGTCAAAAACATTCAGTACTTC. This codes for CASSPRLVKNIQYF. The rearrangement uses TRBV9 and TRBJ2-4; a weak D match, TRBD2 (6 bases). V gave up 4 bases and J gave up 3 bases, with 11 bases separating them. Per the germline V gene, CDR1 is SGDLS and CDR2 is YYNGEE. The CDR3 sequence is 14 residues long.

The CDR3 loop reads CASSLDFNQPQHF. The CDR3 region has the DNA TGTGCCAGCAGCTTAGATTTCAATCAGCCCCAGCATTTT. This chain links TRBV7-9 with TRBJ1-5; no definite D call. V lost 1 base and J lost 3, with 4 bases in between. Per germline, CDR1 SEHNR and CDR2 FQNEAQ (reference sequence). This CDR3 region has 13 residues.

This clone was seen more than once but under ten times. The chain employs TRBV28 and TRBJ1-5; D is possibly TRBD1 (5 bases). CDR1 is MDHEN, CDR2 SYDVKM, per germline. The CDR3 totals 15 residues. The V end lost 5 bases, the J end lost 4 bases, and 15 bases lay between the germline ends. CDR3 DNA: TGTGCCAGCAGTCTAAGCGGGGGGGGGAATCAGCCCCAGCATTTT. Translating it yields CASSLSGGGNQPQHF.

CDR3 sequence: CRVATDTQYF. CDR3 bases: TGCAGGGTAGCCACAGATACGCAGTATTTT. The chain has TRBV20-1 and TRBJ2-3; D ambiguous. Germline V gene sequence: CDR1 DFQATT, CDR2 SNEGSKA (reference sequence). The CDR3 is made up of 10 amino acids.

CDR3 DNA: TGTGCCAGCAGCTTGAGGCGGGGACTAGAAGGCTACGAGCAGTACTTC. This codes for CASSLRRGLEGYEQYF. The chain couples TRBV5-5 to TRBJ2-7, with TRBD2 identical over 8 bases. Trimming removed 1 base from V and 3 bases from J; junction bases left unmatched: 9. The germline V gene has CDR1 SGHKS and CDR2 YYEKEE (reference sequence). CDR3 size: 16 residues.

The chain has TRBV7-2 and TRBJ2-1; D unclear. Germline lookup yields CDR1 SGHTA and CDR2 FQGNSA. Trimming removed 5 bases at V and 5 bases at J, with 19 bases between. The CDR3 is 16 amino acids. In DNA form, the CDR3 reads TGTGCCAGCAGCGCCCAGGTGGCTCTGATAAACAATGAGCAGTTCTTC. This codes for CASSAQVALINNEQFF.

The chain couples TRBV5-1 to TRBJ2-3; TRBD2 agrees at 11 bases. The V gene's germline CDR1 is SGHRS and CDR2 YFSETQ. The length of the CDR3 is 15 residues. Losses at the gene ends were 3 bases for V and 6 bases for J; bases not matched to a gene: 6. The CDR3 DNA is TGCGCCAGCAGCTACCGGGGACTAGCGGAGGATACGCAGTATTTT. Translated, it gives CASSYRGLAEDTQYF. The full variable domain, rest sourced from reference TRBV5-1 and TRBJ2-3, is KAGVTQTPRYLIKTRGQQVTLSCSPISGHRSVSWYQQTPGQGLQFLFEYFSETQRNKGNFPGRFSGRQFSNSRSEMNVSTLELGDSALYLCASSYRGLAEDTQYFGPGTRLTVL.

Concerning this clone: This specimen includes other DNA sequences encoding the same CDR3. The chain uses TRBV2 and TRBJ2-3; the D is unclear. The CDR3 spans 12 residues. Trimming stripped 8 bases from V and 1 base from J, with 7 bases between. Germline loops: CDR1 SNHLY, CDR2 FYNNEI. DNA for the CDR3: TGTGCCAGCTCTGGTGGCACAGATACGCAGTATTTT. It yields the protein CASSGGTDTQYF.

The V gene is TRBV29-1, the J gene TRBJ2-5; D is uncertain. The CDR3 sequence is 12 residues long. CDR1 and CDR2 (germline): SQVTM, ANQGSEA. The V end was cut by 4 bases, the J end by 2 bases, with 8 bases between. CDR3 in DNA: TGCAGCGTTGTATTTGGGCAAGAGACCCAGTACTTC. This encodes CSVVFGQETQYF.

This clone was seen a handful of times. V and J are TRBV28 and TRBJ2-5; D is unresolved. The length of the CDR3 is 10 residues. The V end lost 9 bases, the J end lost 2 bases, and 4 bases lay between the germline ends. Germline assignment: CDR1 MDHEN and CDR2 SYDVKM. CDR3 sequence: CARGQETQYF. CDR3 nucleotides: TGTGCCAGAGGGCAAGAGACCCAGTACTTC.

The chain employs TRBV4-1 and TRBJ2-5; possibly TRBD1 or TRBD2 for D (5 bases each). CDR1 is MGHRA, CDR2 YSYEKL, per germline. This CDR3 region has 15 residues. The V gene lost 1 base and the J gene lost 2 bases, with 11 bases spanning the gap. Here the CDR3 reads CASSQAGTAQETQYF. The CDR3 DNA sequence: TGCGCCAGCAGCCAAGCCGGGACGGCACAAGAGACCCAGTACTTC.

The chain uses TRBV10-2 and TRBJ2-7; the D is unclear. Between the trimmed V and J ends, which lost 7 bases and 2 bases, there was a span of 15 bases. This CDR3 region has 14 residues. Germline V lookup: CDR1 WSHSY, CDR2 SAAADI. The CDR3 nucleotides are TGCGCCAGCAAGGATTCATCGGTAACCTACGAGCAGTACTTC. Its protein is CASKDSSVTYEQYF.

Of note for this clone: The junction and the germline gene differ at one end; a read error may be behind it. The chain links TRBV2 to TRBJ2-5, with 9 bases matching TRBD1. The CDR3 covers 13 residues. Germline CDR1 SNHLY, CDR2 FYNNEI. CDR3 loop: CASSEDLWDRANF. The DNA of the CDR3 is TGTGCCAGCAGTGAAGATCTTTGGGACAGGGCGAACTTC. Using reference TRBV2 and TRBJ2-5 for the parts outside the CDR3, the full variable domain is EPEVTQTPSHQVTQMGQEVILRCVPISNHLYFYWYRQILGQKVEFLVSFYNNEISEKSEIFDDQFSVERPDGSNFTLKIRSTKLEDSAMYFCASSEDLWDRANFGPGTRLLVL.

The rearrangement links TRBV11-2 to TRBJ2-7; 7 nucleotides agree with TRBD1. Trimming removed 7 bases from V and 5 bases from J; junction bases left unmatched: 14. Germline V gene lookup returns CDR1 SGHAT and CDR2 FQNNGV. The CDR3 is made up of 15 amino acids. The CDR3 loop is CASNFEGASYDEQYF. CDR3 coding DNA: TGTGCCAGCAACTTCGAGGGGGCTTCCTACGACGAGCAGTACTTC.

The sample holds one count of this clone. The V gene is TRBV30, the J gene TRBJ2-1, with TRBD2 identical over 8 bases. This CDR3 spans 14 amino acids. CDR1 is GTSNPN, CDR2 SVGIG, per germline (reference sequence). After removal of 1 base from V and 5 bases from J, the junction contained 4 bases not matched to a gene. The CDR3 sequence is CAWSDGRAHNEQFF. The DNA of the CDR3 is TGTGCCTGGAGTGACGGGAGGGCCCACAATGAGCAGTTCTTC.

The chain carries TRBV19 and TRBJ1-1, with a weak D call TRBD1 (6 bases). Per germline, CDR1 LNHDA and CDR2 SQIVND (reference sequence). Trimming took 5 bases from V and 1 from J, leaving 11 bases between them. CDR3 length: 14 residues. The CDR3: CASSARGENTEAFF. The CDR3 coding sequence is TGTGCCAGTAGTGCAAGGGGGGAGAACACTGAAGCTTTCTTT. Full variable domain (rest looked up from reference TRBV19 and TRBJ1-1): DGGITQSPKYLFRKEGQNVTLSCEQNLNHDAMYWYRQDPGQGLRLIYYSQIVNDFQKGDIAEGYSVSREKKESFPLTVTSAQKNPTAFYLCASSARGENTEAFFGQGTRLTVV.

The chain uses TRBV10-1 and TRBJ2-1; possible D gene TRBD2, 6 bases. Trimming cost V 3 bases and J 12 bases, with 15 bases left between them. The CDR3 sequence is 13 residues long. Germline CDR1 is WNHNN and CDR2 is SYGVQD (reference sequence). The CDR3 nucleotides read TGCGCCAGCAGTGATTTTAGCGGCCAGGGGCAGTTCTTC. It is translated as CASSDFSGQGQFF.